This T cell receptor (beta chain) was identified in a study of molecular identifiers for immune sequencing clone quantification. Overall study context: Four portions were sequenced after RNA from about 20,000 or 100,000 naive CD8 cells was split five ways in replicates. Study-wide results and caveats: In naive cells, under 1% of molecules belonged to clones above 20 RNA copies, against over 98% in effector cells.

Per the germline V gene, CDR1 is SGDLS and CDR2 is YYNGEE. CDR3 length equals 15 residues. The sorting of naive CD8 T cells used the CD8+CD4-CCR7+CD45RA+ phenotype. TCR libraries were built in bulk with a published protocol and specific TCR primers. TCRdb re-called the PCR reads with MiXCR, one entry per CDR3 protein. The sample holds approximately 590,000 distinct CDR3 sequences, roughly 23% seen once. Comment on this clonotype: The antigen remains undetermined. One end of the junction varies from germline; a read error may be responsible.

The chain has TRBV9 and TRBJ2-5; 8 bases align to TRBD2. The sequencing input was naive CD8+ T cells from blood, with Jurkat cell RNA spiked in. Subset defined: FACS-sorted CD8+CD4-CCR7+CD45RA+ naive T cells. This TCR was sampled from a human donor in good health. Some libraries in this study had Jurkat cell RNA spiked in. The CDR3 coding sequence is TGTGCCAGCACCGCCGGGGGGGAGGCGTGGGAGACCCAGTGCTTC. This gives the protein CASTAGGEAWETQCF.